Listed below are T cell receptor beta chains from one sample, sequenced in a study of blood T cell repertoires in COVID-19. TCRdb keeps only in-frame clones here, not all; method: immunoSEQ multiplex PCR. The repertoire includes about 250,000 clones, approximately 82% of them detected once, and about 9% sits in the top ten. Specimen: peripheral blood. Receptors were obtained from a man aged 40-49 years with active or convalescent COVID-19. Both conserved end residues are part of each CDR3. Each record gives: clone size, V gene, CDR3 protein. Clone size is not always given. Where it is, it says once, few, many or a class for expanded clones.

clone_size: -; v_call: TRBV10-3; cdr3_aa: CAISESVAGSTDTQYF
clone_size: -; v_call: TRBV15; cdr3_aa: CATSRASPGNNEQFF
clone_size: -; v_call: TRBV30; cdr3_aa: CAWSADTRGDLNTEAFF
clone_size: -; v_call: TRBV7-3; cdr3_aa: CASSLSPRQDNEQFF
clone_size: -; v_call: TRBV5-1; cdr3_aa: CASSLQGLDTQYF
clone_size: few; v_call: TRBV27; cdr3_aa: CASSLQGDTEAFF
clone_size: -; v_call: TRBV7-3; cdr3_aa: CASSFGQGDGYTF
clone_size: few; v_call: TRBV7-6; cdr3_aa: CASSLHNNEKLFF
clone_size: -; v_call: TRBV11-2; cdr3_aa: CASSRRRDSNANTGELFF
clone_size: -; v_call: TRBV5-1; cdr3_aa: CASSRTSLANEKLFF
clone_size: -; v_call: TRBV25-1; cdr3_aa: CASSDGQDTDTQYF
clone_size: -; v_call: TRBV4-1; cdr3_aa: CASSQYSGRPYEQYF
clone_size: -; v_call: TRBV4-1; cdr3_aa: CASSQVQGVNTEAFF
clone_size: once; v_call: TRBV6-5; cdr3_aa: CASSWAQGGDYGYTF
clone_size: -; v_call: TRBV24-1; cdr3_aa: CATSGAQGSYEQYF
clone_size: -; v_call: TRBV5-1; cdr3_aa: CASSLDAVAKNIQYF
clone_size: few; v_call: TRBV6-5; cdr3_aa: CASSYSFEYRDGYTF
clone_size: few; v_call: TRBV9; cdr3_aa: CASSSSGRDRGFSNQPQHF
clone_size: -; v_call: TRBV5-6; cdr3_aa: CASGDTGGTDTQYF
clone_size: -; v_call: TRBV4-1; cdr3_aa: CASSQEILTGYYSYEQYF
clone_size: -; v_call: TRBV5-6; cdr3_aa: CASSLVPGPTGADTQYF
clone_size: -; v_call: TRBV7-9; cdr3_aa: CASSLAARSTDTQYF
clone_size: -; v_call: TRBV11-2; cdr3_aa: CASSFRTGMNTIYF
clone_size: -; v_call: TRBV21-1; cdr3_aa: CASSQGGGEQYF
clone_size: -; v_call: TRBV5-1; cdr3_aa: CASSSGQGSTDTQYF
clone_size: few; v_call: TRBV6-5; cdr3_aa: CASSPTGAYEQYF
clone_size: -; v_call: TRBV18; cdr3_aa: CASSPIDRGLNTEAFF
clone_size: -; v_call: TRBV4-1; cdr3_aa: CASSQDGAVHQGYTF
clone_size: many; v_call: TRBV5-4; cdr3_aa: CASSLTGGGELFF
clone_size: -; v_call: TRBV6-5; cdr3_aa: CASRSGQGYGNEQYF
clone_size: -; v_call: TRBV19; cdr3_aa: CASSIQAGPTDTQYF
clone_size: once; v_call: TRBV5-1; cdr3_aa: CASSFWTGAPYEQYF
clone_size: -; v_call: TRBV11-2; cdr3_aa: CASSLNWDRAGEQYF
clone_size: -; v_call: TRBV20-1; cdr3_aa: CSASPGTGYPNQPQHF
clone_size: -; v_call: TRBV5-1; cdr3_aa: CASSLGQGAIGGNTIYF
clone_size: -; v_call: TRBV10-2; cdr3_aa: CAVTSGDSYEQYF
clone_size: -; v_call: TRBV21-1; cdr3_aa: CYRSGWFSYEQYF
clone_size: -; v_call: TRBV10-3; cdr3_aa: CAIRGHTDRGIDTQYF
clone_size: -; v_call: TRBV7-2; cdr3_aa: CASSLARGVPYEQYF
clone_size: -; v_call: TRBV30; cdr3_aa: CAWTLSGGNTIYF
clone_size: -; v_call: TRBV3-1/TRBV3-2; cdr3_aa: CASSQEDSNYGYTF
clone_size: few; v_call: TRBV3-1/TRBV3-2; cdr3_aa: CASSQEAGQGGEVNYGYTF
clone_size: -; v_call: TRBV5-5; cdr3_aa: CASSTTGDYGYTF
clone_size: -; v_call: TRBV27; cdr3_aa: CASSSGTGGHGYTF
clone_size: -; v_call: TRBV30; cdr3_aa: CAWGAGGDQPQHF
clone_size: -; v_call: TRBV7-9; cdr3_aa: CASSSVGGVNGYTF
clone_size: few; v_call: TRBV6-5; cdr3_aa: CASRKGAGGYEQYF
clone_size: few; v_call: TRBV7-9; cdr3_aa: CASSFEITGRNYGYTF
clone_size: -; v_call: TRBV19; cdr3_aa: CASTLGGRNTEAFF
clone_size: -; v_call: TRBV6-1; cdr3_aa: CASSELSSPPEAQHF
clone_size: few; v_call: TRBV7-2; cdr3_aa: CASSLQGGNDSGYTF
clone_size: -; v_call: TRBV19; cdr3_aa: CASSIQGAQETQYF
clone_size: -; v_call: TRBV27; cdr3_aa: CASSGQGGTDTQYF
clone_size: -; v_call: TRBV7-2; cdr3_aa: CASSLKGLDSYEQYF
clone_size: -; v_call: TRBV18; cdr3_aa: CASSPTGGDGYTF